The present entry profiles one TCR beta chain with its context. Antigen specificity is unknown. The naive CD8 subset, CD45RO-negative cells positively selected for CCR7, excluded terminally differentiated effector memory CD45RA+ cells. Every one of the donors was a Caucasian adult that lived in Nashville, Tennessee. This specimen belongs to a study of shared clonotypes between healthy human individuals. Overall study findings and caveats: The four-donor shared clonotypes exceeded non-shared clonotypes in generation probability, with non-shared ones scoring lower. Rarefaction showed that sequencing of sorted subsets was incomplete (despite large depth).

For every subset, genomic DNA was evenly distributed across several immunoSEQ plates. Sequenced by immunoSEQ multiplex PCR; TCRdb stores in-frame clones only, minus some. The table has around 2,100,000 clones, roughly 95% seen once. Germline V gene lookup returns CDR1 LGHNT and CDR2 FRNRAP. Trimming cost V 8 bases and J 0 bases, with 11 bases left between them. The length of the CDR3 is 13 residues. V is TRBV12-5 and J is TRBJ2-7; D is ambiguous. Material: naive CD8+ T cells sorted from blood. The TCR comes from a man in his late teens or twenties in good health. CDR3 in amino acids: CASWDRSSYEQYF. The CDR3 DNA reads as TGTGCTAGTTGGGATCGCAGCTCCTACGAGCAGTACTTC. Drawing the rest from reference TRBV12-5 and TRBJ2-7, the complete variable domain is DARVTQTPRHKVTEMGQEVTMRCQPILGHNTVFWYRQTMMQGLELLAYFRNRAPLDDSGMPKDRFSAEMPDATLATLKIQPSEPRDSAVYFCASWDRSSYEQYFGPGTRLTVT.